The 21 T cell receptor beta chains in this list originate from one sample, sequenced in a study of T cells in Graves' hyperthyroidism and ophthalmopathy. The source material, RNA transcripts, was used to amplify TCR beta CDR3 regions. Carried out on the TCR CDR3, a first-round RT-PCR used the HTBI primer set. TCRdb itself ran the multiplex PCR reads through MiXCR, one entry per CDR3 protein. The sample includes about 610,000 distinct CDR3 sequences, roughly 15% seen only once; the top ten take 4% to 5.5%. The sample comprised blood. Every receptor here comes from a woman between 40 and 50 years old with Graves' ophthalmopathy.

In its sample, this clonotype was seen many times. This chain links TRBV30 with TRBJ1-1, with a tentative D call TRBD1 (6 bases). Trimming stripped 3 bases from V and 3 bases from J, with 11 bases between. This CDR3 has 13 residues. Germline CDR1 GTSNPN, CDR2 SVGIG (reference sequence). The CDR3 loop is CAWSKRGDTEAFF. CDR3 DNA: TGTGCCTGGAGCAAAAGGGGGGACACTGAAGCTTTCTTT.

In DNA, the CDR3 is TGTGCCAGCAGCTCCCGCGGAGGTAGAGAGACCCAGTACTTC. Protein sequence: CASSSRGGRETQYF. This sequence joins TRBV7-2 and TRBJ2-5; TRBD2 is a possible D gene (5 bases). Germline V lookup: CDR1 SGHTA, CDR2 FQGNSA. Deletions cut 4 bases from V and 4 bases from J, with 13 bases between. The CDR3 loop spans 14 amino acids.

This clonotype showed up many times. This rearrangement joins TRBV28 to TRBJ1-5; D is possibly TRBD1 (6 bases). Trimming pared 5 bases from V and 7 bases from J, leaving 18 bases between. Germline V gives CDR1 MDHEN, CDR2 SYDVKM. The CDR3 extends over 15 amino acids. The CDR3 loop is CASSPTSGAEQPQHF. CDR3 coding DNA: TGTGCCAGCAGTCCCACGTCAGGGGCGGAACAGCCCCAGCATTTT.

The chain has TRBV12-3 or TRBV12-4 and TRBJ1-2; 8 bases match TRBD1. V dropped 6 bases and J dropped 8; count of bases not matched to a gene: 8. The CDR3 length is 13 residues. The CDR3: CASRSGQGAGYTF. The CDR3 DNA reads TGTGCCAGCAGGTCCGGACAGGGCGCCGGCTACACCTTC.

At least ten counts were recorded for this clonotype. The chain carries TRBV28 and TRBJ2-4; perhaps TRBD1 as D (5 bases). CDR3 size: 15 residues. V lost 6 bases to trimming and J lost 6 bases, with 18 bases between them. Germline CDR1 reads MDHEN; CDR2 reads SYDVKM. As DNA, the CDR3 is TGTGCCAGCAGCGCTACAGGAGCCCTCGGAAACATTCAGTACTTC. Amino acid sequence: CASSATGALGNIQYF.

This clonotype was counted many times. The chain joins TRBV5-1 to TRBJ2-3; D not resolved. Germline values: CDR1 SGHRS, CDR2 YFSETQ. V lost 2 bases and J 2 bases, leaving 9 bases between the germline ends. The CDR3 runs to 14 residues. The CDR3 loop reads CASSLGLPTDTQYF. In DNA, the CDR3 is TGCGCCAGCAGCTTAGGGCTGCCCACAGATACGCAGTATTTT.

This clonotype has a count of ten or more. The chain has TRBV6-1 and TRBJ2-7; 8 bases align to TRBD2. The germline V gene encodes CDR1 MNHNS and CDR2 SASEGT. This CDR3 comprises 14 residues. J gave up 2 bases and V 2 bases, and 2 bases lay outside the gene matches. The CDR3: CASSETGGPYEQYF. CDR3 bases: TGTGCCAGCAGTGAAACGGGAGGGCCCTACGAGCAGTACTTC.

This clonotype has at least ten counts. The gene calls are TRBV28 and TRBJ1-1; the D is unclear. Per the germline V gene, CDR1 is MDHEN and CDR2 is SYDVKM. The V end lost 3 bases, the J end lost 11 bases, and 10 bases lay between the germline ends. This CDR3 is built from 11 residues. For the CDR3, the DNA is TGTGCCAGCAGTTTGAGTCAACGGGCTTTCTTT. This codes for CASSLSQRAFF.

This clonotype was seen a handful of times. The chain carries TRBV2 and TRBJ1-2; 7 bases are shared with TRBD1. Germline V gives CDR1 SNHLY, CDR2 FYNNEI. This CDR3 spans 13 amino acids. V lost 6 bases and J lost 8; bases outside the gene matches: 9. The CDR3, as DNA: TGTGCCAGCAGCCGTCCCGGGACAGAAGGCTACACCTTC. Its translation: CASSRPGTEGYTF. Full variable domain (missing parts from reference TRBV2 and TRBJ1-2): EPEVTQTPSHQVTQMGQEVILRCVPISNHLYFYWYRQILGQKVEFLVSFYNNEISEKSEIFDDQFSVERPDGSNFTLKIRSTKLEDSAMYFCASSRPGTEGYTFGSGTRLTVV.

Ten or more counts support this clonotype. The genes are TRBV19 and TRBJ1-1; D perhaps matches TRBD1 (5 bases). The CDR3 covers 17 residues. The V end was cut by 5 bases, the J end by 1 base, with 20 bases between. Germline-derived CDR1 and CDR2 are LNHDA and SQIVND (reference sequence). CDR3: CASSRLRSGEQNTEAFF. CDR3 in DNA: TGTGCCAGTAGTCGTCTCCGTTCGGGGGAACAGAACACTGAAGCTTTCTTT.

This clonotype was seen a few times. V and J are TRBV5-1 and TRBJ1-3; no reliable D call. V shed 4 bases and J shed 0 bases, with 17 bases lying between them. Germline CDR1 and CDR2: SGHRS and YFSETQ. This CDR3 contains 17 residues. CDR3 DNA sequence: TGCGCCAGCAGCGATGACAAATATGGGATCTCTGGAAACACCATATATTTT. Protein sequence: CASSDDKYGISGNTIYF.

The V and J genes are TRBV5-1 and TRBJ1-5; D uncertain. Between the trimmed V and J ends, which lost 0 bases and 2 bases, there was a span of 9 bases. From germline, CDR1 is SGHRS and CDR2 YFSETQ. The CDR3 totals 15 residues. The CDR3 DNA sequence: TGCGCCAGCAGCTTGGACGCGGGCGGCAATCAGCCCCAGCATTTT. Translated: CASSLDAGGNQPQHF.

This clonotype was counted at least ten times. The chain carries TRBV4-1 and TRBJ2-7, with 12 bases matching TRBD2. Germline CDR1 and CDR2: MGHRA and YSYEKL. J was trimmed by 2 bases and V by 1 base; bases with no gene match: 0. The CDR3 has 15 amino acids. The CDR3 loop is CASSQGTSGAYEQYF. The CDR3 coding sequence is TGCGCCAGCAGCCAAGGGACTAGCGGGGCCTACGAGCAGTACTTC.

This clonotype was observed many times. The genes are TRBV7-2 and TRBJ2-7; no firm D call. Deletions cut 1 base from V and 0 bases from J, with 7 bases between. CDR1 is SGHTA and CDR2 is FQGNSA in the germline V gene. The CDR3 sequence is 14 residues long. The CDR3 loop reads CASSLEANSYEQYF. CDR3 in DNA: TGTGCCAGCAGCTTAGAGGCCAACTCCTACGAGCAGTACTTC.

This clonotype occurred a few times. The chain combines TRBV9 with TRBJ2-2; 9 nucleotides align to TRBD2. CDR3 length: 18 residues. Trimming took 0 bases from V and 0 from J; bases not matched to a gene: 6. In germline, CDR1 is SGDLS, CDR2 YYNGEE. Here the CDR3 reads CASSVDPSGNTNTGELFF. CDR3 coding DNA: TGTGCCAGCAGCGTAGATCCTAGCGGGAACACGAACACCGGGGAGCTGTTTTTT.

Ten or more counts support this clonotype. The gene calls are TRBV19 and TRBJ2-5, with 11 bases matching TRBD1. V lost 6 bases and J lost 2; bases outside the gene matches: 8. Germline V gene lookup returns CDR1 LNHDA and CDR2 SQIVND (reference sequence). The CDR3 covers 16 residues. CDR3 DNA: TGTGCCAGTAGCCCCATCCGGGACAGGGGGCAAGAGACCCAGTACTTC. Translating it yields CASSPIRDRGQETQYF.

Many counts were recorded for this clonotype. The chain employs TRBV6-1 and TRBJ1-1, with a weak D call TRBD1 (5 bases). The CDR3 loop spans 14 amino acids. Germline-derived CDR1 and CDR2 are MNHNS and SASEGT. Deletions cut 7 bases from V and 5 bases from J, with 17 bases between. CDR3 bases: TGTGCCAGCAATCCAGGGTCGGGAAGGACTGAAGCTTTCTTT. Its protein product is CASNPGSGRTEAFF.

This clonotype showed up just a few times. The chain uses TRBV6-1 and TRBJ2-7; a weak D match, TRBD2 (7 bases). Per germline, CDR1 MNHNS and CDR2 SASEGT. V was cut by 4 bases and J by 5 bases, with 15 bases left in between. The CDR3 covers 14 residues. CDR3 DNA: TGTGCCAGCAGTGGCCGGGGGGCGGAAAACGAGCAGTACTTC. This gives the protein CASSGRGAENEQYF.

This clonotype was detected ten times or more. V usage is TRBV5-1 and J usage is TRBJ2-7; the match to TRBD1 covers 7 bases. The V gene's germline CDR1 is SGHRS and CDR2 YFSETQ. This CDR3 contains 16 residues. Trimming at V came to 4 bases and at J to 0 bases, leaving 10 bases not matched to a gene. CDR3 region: CASSPLDRAYSYEQYF. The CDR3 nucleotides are TGCGCCAGCAGCCCTCTAGACAGGGCGTACTCCTACGAGCAGTACTTC.

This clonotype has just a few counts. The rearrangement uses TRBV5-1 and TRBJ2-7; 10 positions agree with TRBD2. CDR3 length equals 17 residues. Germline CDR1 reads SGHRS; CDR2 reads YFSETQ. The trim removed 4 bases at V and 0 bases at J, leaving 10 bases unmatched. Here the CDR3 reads CASSQRMASGGSYEQYF. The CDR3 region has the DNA TGCGCCAGCAGCCAACGAATGGCTAGCGGGGGCTCCTACGAGCAGTACTTC.

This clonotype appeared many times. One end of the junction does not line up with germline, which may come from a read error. For the CDR3, the DNA is TGTGCCAGCAGCACGACAGGGGGCCGGTTCTTC. The encoded protein is CASSTTGGRFF. This rearrangement joins TRBV7-3 to TRBJ1-2; 10 nucleotides line up with TRBD1. This CDR3 has 11 amino acids. Germline CDR1 is SGHTA and CDR2 is FQGTGA.